Included here is one T cell receptor beta chain sequence, with context. What it binds is not known. The data originate from a study of PD-1 blockade in classical Hodgkin lymphoma. Brentuximab vedotin exposure varied, and every patient relapsed after autologous stem cell transplantation. The junction had 12 bases not matched to a gene; V was cut back by 3 bases and J by 6 bases. Germline-derived CDR1 and CDR2 are GTSNPN and SVGIG (reference sequence). The CDR3 length is 15 residues. Only in-frame clones appear in the TCRdb table, and some are missing; sequencing was by immunoSEQ multiplex PCR. This table has 45,000 to 55,000 clones, 81% appearing once. General study points: By C4D1, diversity of CD4+ TCRs had risen significantly, whereas that of CD8+ TCRs had not.

This sequence originates from a human donor with classical Hodgkin lymphoma. This chain links TRBV30 with TRBJ2-5; 8 bases are shared with TRBD2. Sequencing was performed on peripheral blood mononuclear cells (PBMCs), taken at baseline. Here the CDR3 reads CAWSRNGGGRQTQYF. The CDR3 DNA reads as TGTGCCTGGAGCCGTAATGGCGGGGGGAGGCAGACCCAGTACTTC.